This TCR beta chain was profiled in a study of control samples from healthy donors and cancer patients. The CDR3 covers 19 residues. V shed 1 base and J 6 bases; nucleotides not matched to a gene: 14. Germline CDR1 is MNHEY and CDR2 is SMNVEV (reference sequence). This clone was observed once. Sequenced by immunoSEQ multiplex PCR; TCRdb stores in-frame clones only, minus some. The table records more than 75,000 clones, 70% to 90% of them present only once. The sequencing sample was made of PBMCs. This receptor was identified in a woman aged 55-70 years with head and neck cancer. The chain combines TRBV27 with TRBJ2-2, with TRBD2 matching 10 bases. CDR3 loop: CASSLLGSGRAGTSGELFF. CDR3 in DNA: TGTGCCAGCAGTTTATTAGGAAGCGGGAGGGCCGGTACCTCCGGGGAGCTGTTTTTT.